These 22 T cell receptor beta chains came from one sample sequenced in a study of radiotherapy plus CTLA-4 blockade in lung cancer. Sequenced by immunoSEQ multiplex PCR; TCRdb stores in-frame clones only, minus some. This table holds 45,000 to 60,000 clones, roughly 80% found once. The input for sequencing was peripheral blood, taken from a patient treated with radiotherapy plus ipilimumab. The origin of the receptors is a human donor with non-small cell lung cancer who had stable disease on radiotherapy plus ipilimumab.

V gene TRBV15 combines with J gene TRBJ1-2; no definite D call. The V end was cut by 3 bases, the J end by 3 bases, with 11 bases between. This CDR3 comprises 14 residues. Germline CDR1 and CDR2: LNHNV and YYDKDF (reference sequence). Written as DNA, the CDR3 is TGTGCCACCAGCAGCTACGAGTGGTACTATGGCTACACCTTC. Amino acids: CATSSYEWYYGYTF.

The V call is TRBV6-5, the J call TRBJ2-7, with 12 positions matching TRBD1. Germline CDR1 MNHEY, CDR2 SVGAGI. There are 14 residues in the CDR3. Trimming at V came to 4 bases and at J to 5 bases, leaving 3 bases not matched to a gene. The CDR3 DNA follows: TGTGCCAGCAGTTTTGGGACAGGGGGCGACGAGCAGTACTTC. Translation gives CASSFGTGGDEQYF.

V usage is TRBV18 and J usage is TRBJ2-7; maybe TRBD2 (5 bases). The CDR3 loop spans 16 amino acids. Trimming removed 0 bases at V and 4 bases at J, with 16 bases between. CDR1 and CDR2 (germline): KGHSH, LQKENI. This CDR3 reads CASSPPLAGPPYEQYF. In DNA, the CDR3 is TGTGCCAGCTCACCACCCCTAGCAGGCCCACCTTACGAGCAGTACTTC.

The rearrangement joins TRBV25-1 to TRBJ2-7; tentatively, D is TRBD1 (6 bases). CDR1 is MGHDK, CDR2 SYGVNS, per germline. The CDR3 consists of 14 residues. V was trimmed by 6 bases and J by 3 bases, leaving 15 bases between them. CDR3 amino acids: CASSRPGDIYEQYF. CDR3 sequence (DNA): TGTGCCAGCAGCAGACCAGGGGATATCTACGAGCAGTACTTC.

The V and J genes are TRBV7-2 and TRBJ2-7; the match to TRBD2 covers 7 bases. The V gene's germline CDR1 is SGHTA and CDR2 FQGNSA. The CDR3 spans 16 residues. V dropped 3 bases and J dropped 0; count of bases not matched to a gene: 8. CDR3 loop: CASSFSLSSGSYEQYF. CDR3 nucleotide sequence: TGTGCCAGCAGCTTCAGTTTATCTAGCGGCTCCTACGAGCAGTACTTC.

This chain links TRBV4-2 with TRBJ2-3; D possibly corresponds to TRBD2 (7 bases). This CDR3 has 15 amino acids. Germline CDR1 and CDR2: LGHNA and YNFKEQ. Trimming took off 0 bases at V and 1 base at J, with 8 bases between the two ends. The CDR3 DNA sequence: TGTGCCAGCAGCCAAGAGGGGGGGCGCACAGATACGCAGTATTTT. Amino acids: CASSQEGGRTDTQYF.

The V and J genes are TRBV5-4 and TRBJ2-1; TRBD2 matches at 7 bases. The trim removed 1 base at V and 2 bases at J, leaving 12 bases unmatched. Germline CDR1 is SGHNT and CDR2 is YYREEE (reference sequence). The CDR3 loop spans 18 amino acids. The chain's CDR3 is CASSLRLAANRPYNEQFF. In DNA, the CDR3 is TGTGCCAGCAGCTTGAGGCTAGCGGCTAATCGCCCCTACAATGAGCAGTTCTTC.

The gene calls are TRBV30 and TRBJ2-1; 8 bases line up with TRBD2. The CDR3 is 15 residues long. V shed 1 base, J shed 4 bases, and the junction held 6 bases outside the gene matches. Germline-derived CDR1 and CDR2 are GTSNPN and SVGIG (reference sequence). CDR3 in DNA: TGTGCCTGGAGTGGAACTAGCGGAAGGTACAATGAGCAGTTCTTC. This codes for CAWSGTSGRYNEQFF.

The V call is TRBV28, the J call TRBJ2-1, with D tentatively TRBD1 (7 bases). The CDR3 runs to 15 residues. Germline V gene sequence: CDR1 MDHEN, CDR2 SYDVKM. V was shortened by 2 bases and J by 7 bases, with 15 bases between the two germline ends. CDR3 sequence reads: CASSLGGGAGNEQFF. In DNA form, the CDR3 reads TGTGCCAGCAGTTTAGGAGGGGGCGCCGGGAATGAGCAGTTCTTC.

The J gene is TRBJ1-1, the V gene TRBV30; TRBD1 aligns across 9 bases. The ends lost 2 bases at V and 4 bases at J; junction bases unmatched: 5. The CDR3 loop spans 14 amino acids. Germline V gene sequence: CDR1 GTSNPN, CDR2 SVGIG (reference sequence). In DNA, the CDR3 is TGTGCCTGGAGTCCCGGGACAGGGAGCACTGAAGCTTTCTTT. Residues: CAWSPGTGSTEAFF.

This clone was counted a few times. This chain connects TRBV9 to TRBJ1-1; D is perhaps TRBD1 (6 bases). CDR1 and CDR2 from the germline V gene are SGDLS and YYNGEE. The CDR3 contains 15 residues. The V end was cut by 4 bases, the J end by 0 bases, with 13 bases between. This CDR3 reads CASSPWTAMNTEAFF. In DNA, the CDR3 is TGTGCCAGCAGCCCATGGACAGCCATGAACACTGAAGCTTTCTTT.

This rearrangement joins TRBV18 to TRBJ1-1; no firm D call. Trimming took off 2 bases at V and 0 bases at J, with 7 bases between the two ends. The germline gives CDR1 KGHSH, CDR2 LQKENI. There are 14 residues in the CDR3. The CDR3 nucleotides are TGTGCCAGCTCACCAGAGCAGGTGAACACTGAAGCTTTCTTT. Translation: CASSPEQVNTEAFF.

The J gene is TRBJ2-6, the V gene TRBV19; a possible D gene is TRBD1 (5 bases). Germline CDR1 reads LNHDA; CDR2 reads SQIVND (reference sequence). V dropped 5 bases and J dropped 0 bases, with 8 bases sitting between them. The CDR3 totals 15 residues. The CDR3 reads CASSLQASGANVLTF. In DNA form, the CDR3 reads TGTGCCAGTAGTCTACAGGCCTCTGGGGCCAACGTCCTGACTTTC. The whole variable domain, remainder taken from reference TRBV19 and TRBJ2-6, is DGGITQSPKYLFRKEGQNVTLSCEQNLNHDAMYWYRQDPGQGLRLIYYSQIVNDFQKGDIAEGYSVSREKKESFPLTVTSAQKNPTAFYLCASSLQASGANVLTFGAGSRLTVL.

The chain recombines TRBV6-1 with TRBJ2-7, with D unclear. Trimming took off 8 bases at V and 3 bases at J, with 8 bases between the two ends. Per the germline V gene, CDR1 is MNHNS and CDR2 is SASEGT. The CDR3 totals 11 residues. This CDR3 is CASLVNYEQYF. DNA of the CDR3: TGTGCCAGCCTCGTAAACTACGAGCAGTACTTC.

The V gene is TRBV7-9, the J gene TRBJ2-7; TRBD2 matches at 11 bases. This CDR3 comprises 16 residues. The V gene end was trimmed by 5 bases and the J gene end by 0 bases; junction bases not matched to a gene: 6. Germline values: CDR1 SEHNR, CDR2 FQNEAQ (reference sequence). The CDR3 coding sequence is TGTGCCAGCAGCCCACCTAGCGGGAGGAACTCCTACGAGCAGTACTTC. Translation: CASSPPSGRNSYEQYF.

This rearrangement joins TRBV7-9 to TRBJ2-2, with D unresolved. V lost 5 bases and J 6 bases, leaving 10 bases between the germline ends. The germline V gene encodes CDR1 SEHNR and CDR2 FQNEAQ (reference sequence). The CDR3 sequence is 13 residues long. As DNA, the CDR3 is TGTGCCAGCAGCCCAAGTTCGGCCGGGGAGCTGTTTTTT. Its translation: CASSPSSAGELFF.

This clone has only one observation. The genes are TRBV7-9 and TRBJ1-3; D might be TRBD1 (5 bases). The germline V and J ends were trimmed by 5 bases and 0 bases, with 14 bases remaining between them. The germline CDR1 and CDR2 sequences are SEHNR and FQNEAQ (reference sequence). CDR3 size: 16 residues. The CDR3 here is CASSPTGSYSGNTIYF. CDR3 sequence (DNA): TGTGCCAGCAGCCCCACAGGCTCGTACTCTGGAAACACCATATATTTT.

The V call is TRBV2, the J call TRBJ2-7; 12 bases fit TRBD2. Germline trimming cut 7 bases from V and 4 bases from J; bases unmatched to any gene: 11. Germline V gene sequence: CDR1 SNHLY, CDR2 FYNNEI. This CDR3 spans 16 amino acids. The CDR3 here is CASKGLAGRTLYEQYF. The CDR3, as DNA: TGTGCCAGCAAGGGACTAGCGGGCCGAACGCTTTACGAGCAGTACTTC.

The V and J genes are TRBV11-2 and TRBJ2-1; D uncertain. This CDR3 region has 11 residues. The germline CDR1 and CDR2 sequences are SGHAT and FQNNGV. V lost 1 base, J lost 8 bases, and 3 bases lay in between. The CDR3 sequence: CASSLVDEQFF. The CDR3 coding sequence is TGTGCCAGCAGCTTAGTAGATGAGCAGTTCTTC.

The chain uses TRBV6-1 and TRBJ1-4; 7 positions agree with TRBD1. CDR3 size: 15 residues. J lost 4 bases, V lost 4 bases, and 6 bases had no gene match. Germline V gene lookup returns CDR1 MNHNS and CDR2 SASEGT. The CDR3 reads CASSAQGQINEKLFF. The CDR3 DNA sequence: TGTGCCAGCAGTGCGCAGGGACAGATTAATGAAAAACTGTTTTTT.

This chain joins TRBV14 and TRBJ2-7, with TRBD1 as a possible D gene (6 bases). This CDR3 is built from 17 residues. Germline V gene sequence: CDR1 SGHDN, CDR2 FVKESK. Trimming left V 5 bases short and J 0 bases short, with 20 bases between. As DNA, the CDR3 is TGTGCCAGCAGCGACTCCCGGGACATCGGATACTCCTACGAGCAGTACTTC. This codes for CASSDSRDIGYSYEQYF. Complete variable domain (other parts from reference TRBV14 and TRBJ2-7): EAGVTQFPSHSVIEKGQTVTLRCDPISGHDNLYWYRRVMGKEIKFLLHFVKESKQDESGMPNNRFLAERTGGTYSTLKVQPAELEDSGVYFCASSDSRDIGYSYEQYFGPGTRLTVT.

The chain recombines TRBV19 with TRBJ2-2; weak D call: TRBD1 (6 bases). Trimming removed 5 bases from V and 0 bases from J, with 10 bases in between. Germline V gives CDR1 LNHDA, CDR2 SQIVND (reference sequence). The CDR3 has 15 amino acids. The CDR3 spells CASSFGTTNTGELFF. The CDR3 DNA is TGTGCCAGTAGTTTCGGGACAACGAACACCGGGGAGCTGTTTTTT.